Each of the 28 T cell receptor beta chains below was sequenced from the same sample in a study of cytomegalovirus exposure and HLA in healthy donors (dated by TCRdb to 2016 to 2017). Preparation of the library involved the immunoSEQ multiplex PCR assay. For the multiplex PCR, a mixture combining 60 forward primers for TCR Vbeta segments and 13 reverse primers for TCR Jbeta segments was used. TCRdb retrieved this table from immuneACCESS and kept in-frame rearrangements only. Not all clones are present; in checked studies, unresolved V genes account for under half, and no reason is known for the remainder. For this sample there are around 150,000 clones; approximately 86% appear just once. Nearly 2% of the sample rests with the top ten. Sample: PBMCs. These receptors were collected from a woman in her late teens or twenties in good health and CMV-seronegative.

This clone was picked up one time. CDR3 DNA: TGTGCCAGCAGCTTGGGAGCGGGACTAAGATACAATGAGCAGTTCTTC. Residues: CASSLGAGLRYNEQFF. This chain links TRBV5-4 with TRBJ2-1, with TRBD2 matching 7 bases. Unmatched junction bases numbered 7, after V lost 0 bases and J lost 4 bases. The CDR3 runs to 16 residues. Per the germline V gene, CDR1 is SGHNT and CDR2 is YYREEE (reference sequence).

The CDR3 protein is CSVSGNTEAFF. For the CDR3, the DNA is TGCAGCGTCTCGGGTAACACTGAAGCTTTCTTT. The rearrangement uses TRBV29-1 and TRBJ1-1; D is unresolved. In germline, CDR1 is SQVTM, CDR2 ANQGSEA. Trimming removed 6 bases at V and 2 bases at J, with 7 bases between. This CDR3 has 11 residues.

The rearrangement links TRBV30 to TRBJ2-7, with TRBD2 matching over 13 bases. CDR3 length: 15 residues. The J segment lost 4 bases and the V segment lost 0 bases, leaving 3 bases of the junction unmatched. Per germline, CDR1 GTSNPN and CDR2 SVGIG (reference sequence). CDR3 loop: CAWSVGTSGMYEQYF. CDR3 coding DNA: TGTGCCTGGAGTGTCGGGACTAGCGGGATGTACGAGCAGTACTTC.

This clone showed up just once. The chain employs TRBV19 and TRBJ2-3; perhaps TRBD2 as D (6 bases). CDR3 length: 13 amino acids. V was trimmed by 5 bases and J by 4 bases, leaving 10 bases between them. Germline V gene lookup returns CDR1 LNHDA and CDR2 SQIVND (reference sequence). The CDR3 reads CASSWGGADTQYF. In DNA form, the CDR3 reads TGTGCCAGTAGTTGGGGCGGGGCAGATACGCAGTATTTT.

CDR3 nucleotide sequence: TGTGCCAGCAGCCAAGACTGGGCTAGCGGAATCACAGATACGCAGTATTTT. It is translated as CASSQDWASGITDTQYF. This rearrangement joins TRBV14 to TRBJ2-3, with 7 bases aligning to TRBD2. Unmatched junction bases numbered 8, after V lost 0 bases and J lost 2 bases. Germline V gene lookup returns CDR1 SGHDN and CDR2 FVKESK. The CDR3 extends over 17 amino acids. Full variable domain (outside the CDR3, taken from reference TRBV14 and TRBJ2-3): EAGVTQFPSHSVIEKGQTVTLRCDPISGHDNLYWYRRVMGKEIKFLLHFVKESKQDESGMPNNRFLAERTGGTYSTLKVQPAELEDSGVYFCASSQDWASGITDTQYFGPGTRLTVL.

The chain employs TRBV6-5 and TRBJ2-5; TRBD2 aligns across 10 bases. The CDR3 runs 14 residues. Germline V lookup: CDR1 MNHEY, CDR2 SVGAGI. V was clipped by 7 bases and J by 1 base; unmatched bases: 3. In DNA form, the CDR3 reads TGTGCCAGCAATAGCGGGGGGCTCCAAGAGACCCAGTACTTC. It codes for CASNSGGLQETQYF.

The rearrangement links TRBV19 to TRBJ2-7; 7 bases are a match to TRBD2. V lost 6 bases to trimming and J lost 0 bases; unmatched junction nucleotides: 5. The length of the CDR3 is 14 residues. Germline V gene lookup returns CDR1 LNHDA and CDR2 SQIVND (reference sequence). The CDR3 coding sequence is TGTGCCAGTAGACCGGGACTATCCTCCTACGAGCAGTACTTC. Residues: CASRPGLSSYEQYF.

This chain uses TRBV25-1 with TRBJ1-1; a possible D gene is TRBD1 (6 bases). CDR1 is MGHDK and CDR2 is SYGVNS in the germline V gene. The CDR3 consists of 16 residues. V dropped 5 bases and J dropped 2 bases, with 18 bases sitting between them. The CDR3: CASSPPLRGPNTEAFF. The CDR3 DNA reads as TGTGCCAGCAGTCCCCCCCTCAGGGGACCAAACACTGAAGCTTTCTTT. The entire variable domain, with the rest obtained from reference TRBV25-1 and TRBJ1-1, is as follows: EADIYQTPRYLVIGTGKKITLECSQTMGHDKMYWYQQDPGMELHLIHYSYGVNSTEKGDLSSESTVSRIRTEHFPLTLESARPSHTSQYLCASSPPLRGPNTEAFFGQGTRLTVV.

This clone was recorded once. Other DNA sequences in the sample encode the same CDR3. The chain carries TRBV27 and TRBJ2-7, with a possible D match to TRBD2 (5 bases). Trimming removed 5 bases from V and 1 base from J, with 9 bases in between. Germline-derived CDR1 and CDR2 are MNHEY and SMNVEV (reference sequence). CDR3 length: 13 residues. CDR3 bases: TGTGCCAGCAGTCTGACGGGGTCCTACGAGCAGTACTTC. It is translated as CASSLTGSYEQYF.

The chain employs TRBV5-1 and TRBJ2-5, with 8 bases fitting TRBD1. The J call may be wrong; the DNA end is better matched by TRBJ2-7. This CDR3 has 13 amino acids. Germline CDR1 reads SGHRS; CDR2 reads YFSETQ. The DNA for the CDR3 is TGCGCCAGCAGCCCGGACAGGGACAACGAGCAGTACTTC. Amino acid sequence: CASSPDRDNEQYF.

This clone was counted once. This chain links TRBV7-8 with TRBJ1-1, with unresolved D. V was pared by 1 base and J by 5 bases, with 8 bases between. The CDR3 sequence is 13 residues long. Germline CDR1 and CDR2: SGHVS and FQNEAQ. DNA for the CDR3: TGTGCCAGCAGCTTAGGGACTGGGACTGAAGCTTTCTTT. It specifies CASSLGTGTEAFF.

The rearrangement uses TRBV6-5 and TRBJ1-2, with TRBD1 matching over 7 bases. J was trimmed by 4 bases and V by 6 bases; bases with no gene match: 11. The CDR3 runs to 15 residues. The germline gives CDR1 MNHEY, CDR2 SVGAGI. The CDR3 spells CASRPRQGNAYGYTF. CDR3 nucleotides: TGTGCCAGCAGACCTAGACAGGGAAACGCCTATGGCTACACCTTC.

The rearrangement links TRBV7-9 to TRBJ2-6; a possible D gene is TRBD2 (5 bases). This CDR3 has 14 amino acids. Germline CDR1 is SEHNR and CDR2 is FQNEAQ (reference sequence). Deletions cut 3 bases from V and 4 bases from J, with 7 bases between. The CDR3 here is CASSFGVGANVLTF. The CDR3 DNA is TGTGCCAGCAGCTTCGGGGTCGGGGCCAACGTCCTGACTTTC. The full variable domain, its missing parts supplied by reference TRBV7-9 and TRBJ2-6, is DTGVSQNPRHKITKRGQNVTFRCDPISEHNRLYWYRQTLGQGPEFLTYFQNEAQLEKSRLLSDRFSAERPKGSFSTLEIQRTEQGDSAMYLCASSFGVGANVLTFGAGSRLTVL.

The rearrangement links TRBV5-1 to TRBJ2-7; TRBD1 matches at 9 bases. CDR3 length equals 14 residues. Germline loops: CDR1 SGHRS, CDR2 YFSETQ. With 4 bases clipped from V and 7 bases from J, the junction kept 9 bases outside the gene matches. This CDR3 is CASSLGQGPWEQYF. The CDR3 nucleotides read TGCGCCAGCAGCCTGGGACAGGGTCCTTGGGAGCAGTACTTC.

V gene TRBV6-5 combines with J gene TRBJ1-5, with D possibly TRBD1 on 5 matching bases. Germline assignment: CDR1 MNHEY and CDR2 SVGAGI. The CDR3 has 15 amino acids. V was cut by 2 bases and J by 0 bases, with 8 bases left in between. Here the CDR3 reads CASSYRGYSNQPQHF. CDR3 DNA sequence: TGTGCCAGCAGTTACAGGGGATATAGCAATCAGCCCCAGCATTTT.

The V and J genes are TRBV6-5 and TRBJ2-3; TRBD1 agrees at 8 bases. The CDR3 length is 15 residues. CDR1 and CDR2 (germline): MNHEY, SVGAGI. Unmatched junction bases numbered 7, after V lost 6 bases and J lost 2 bases. CDR3 nucleotide sequence: TGTGCCAGCAGGCCCGGGACAGGCCACACAGATACGCAGTATTTT. It yields the protein CASRPGTGHTDTQYF.

In DNA, the CDR3 is TGTGCCAGCAGCCTAGCCCAGGGGGACTACACCTTC. Translating it yields CASSLAQGDYTF. This chain links TRBV28 with TRBJ1-2, with 7 nucleotides matching TRBD1. Germline V gives CDR1 MDHEN, CDR2 SYDVKM. Trimming took 6 bases from V and 10 from J; bases not matched to a gene: 8. The CDR3 totals 12 residues.

This chain links TRBV7-2 with TRBJ2-3; TRBD2 aligns across 9 bases. V trimming: 1 base; J trimming: 5 bases; junction bases outside the gene matches: 4. Germline assignment: CDR1 SGHTA and CDR2 FQGNSA. This CDR3 comprises 15 residues. The CDR3 DNA sequence: TGTGCCAGCAGCTTAGTAGCGGGAGACGGAGATACGCAGTATTTT. It specifies CASSLVAGDGDTQYF.

The chain links TRBV19 to TRBJ2-4; 10 nucleotides agree with TRBD1. V was clipped by 5 bases and J by 8 bases; unmatched bases: 9. Germline CDR1 and CDR2: LNHDA and SQIVND (reference sequence). The CDR3 is 15 amino acids. CDR3 amino acids: CASSDESGQGDIQYF. CDR3 coding DNA: TGTGCCAGTAGTGACGAAAGTGGACAGGGGGACATTCAGTACTTC.

V and J are TRBV6-1 and TRBJ2-3, with TRBD2 identical over 8 bases. V dropped 7 bases and J dropped 2; count of bases not matched to a gene: 5. There are 14 residues in the CDR3. From germline, CDR1 is MNHNS and CDR2 SASEGT. As DNA, the CDR3 is TGTGCCAGCAACCGAGCGGGGGACACAGATACGCAGTATTTT. This encodes CASNRAGDTDTQYF.

This clone was seen more than once but under ten times. The rearrangement links TRBV10-3 to TRBJ1-1, with a tentative D call TRBD1 (6 bases). The CDR3 length is 14 residues. V shed 6 bases and J shed 3 bases, with 14 bases lying between them. CDR1 ENHRY and CDR2 SYGVKD come from the germline V gene. CDR3 amino acids: CAIRGTRGDTEAFF. The CDR3 DNA sequence: TGTGCCATCAGGGGGACACGGGGAGACACTGAAGCTTTCTTT.

This chain uses TRBV7-9 with TRBJ1-5; D may be TRBD1 (5 bases). CDR1 is SEHNR and CDR2 is FQNEAQ in the germline V gene (reference sequence). This CDR3 is built from 14 residues. The V gene lost 3 bases and the J gene lost 4 bases, with 10 bases spanning the gap. CDR3: CASSFGAGNQPQHF. CDR3 in DNA: TGTGCCAGCAGCTTTGGGGCGGGAAATCAGCCCCAGCATTTT.

The chain couples TRBV14 to TRBJ1-2; D is undetermined. The CDR3 is 16 amino acids. From germline, CDR1 is SGHDN and CDR2 FVKESK. V lost 4 bases, J lost 4 bases, and 19 bases lay in between. The CDR3 sequence: CASSPTQAWQSYGYTF. The CDR3 nucleotides read TGTGCCAGCAGCCCGACCCAAGCGTGGCAGTCCTATGGCTACACCTTC. Combining the CDR3 with reference TRBV14 and TRBJ1-2 gives the whole variable domain EAGVTQFPSHSVIEKGQTVTLRCDPISGHDNLYWYRRVMGKEIKFLLHFVKESKQDESGMPNNRFLAERTGGTYSTLKVQPAELEDSGVYFCASSPTQAWQSYGYTFGSGTRLTVV.

The chain recombines TRBV7-2 with TRBJ2-7; D possibly corresponds to TRBD1 (6 bases). Trimming stripped 1 base from V and 1 base from J, with 11 bases between. This CDR3 region has 15 residues. The V gene's germline CDR1 is SGHTA and CDR2 FQGNSA. CDR3 coding DNA: TGTGCCAGCAGCTTAGACTGGACAGAGTCCTACGAGCAGTACTTC. It specifies CASSLDWTESYEQYF.

The V gene is TRBV19, the J gene TRBJ2-5; tentative D call: TRBD2 (5 bases). Germline V gene lookup returns CDR1 LNHDA and CDR2 SQIVND (reference sequence). This CDR3 has 13 amino acids. The V end lost 5 bases, the J end lost 4 bases, and 11 bases lay between the germline ends. The CDR3 is CASSVSRVETQYF. CDR3 bases: TGTGCCAGTAGTGTCTCGAGGGTAGAGACCCAGTACTTC.

This chain connects TRBV27 to TRBJ1-4; the D is unclear. The V end was cut by 6 bases, the J end by 4 bases, with 3 bases between. CDR3 size: 11 residues. The V gene's germline CDR1 is MNHEY and CDR2 SMNVEV (reference sequence). The CDR3 nucleotides are TGTGCCAGCAGATATAATGAAAAACTGTTTTTT. Residues: CASRYNEKLFF.

This clone was picked up one time. The chain couples TRBV25-1 to TRBJ2-1; 7 bases match TRBD2. Per germline, CDR1 MGHDK and CDR2 SYGVNS. There are 14 residues in the CDR3. The V segment lost 3 bases and the J segment 12 bases; nucleotides outside the gene matches: 11. The CDR3 nucleotides read TGTGCCAGCAGTGATAGCGCTCCGGCGGGGGTGCAGTTCTTC. It translates to CASSDSAPAGVQFF.

The chain combines TRBV9 with TRBJ2-2; D gene ambiguous. This CDR3 is built from 14 residues. Trimming took off 0 bases at V and 8 bases at J, with 11 bases between the two ends. Germline-derived CDR1 and CDR2 are SGDLS and YYNGEE. CDR3 in amino acids: CASSVALPAGELFF. Here the CDR3 DNA reads TGTGCCAGCAGCGTAGCTCTCCCCGCGGGGGAGCTGTTTTTT.